This T cell receptor beta chain was found in a study of blood T cell repertoires in COVID-19. At the level of the study: The United States, Italy and Spain were the sources of the acute and convalescent COVID-19 samples. PBMCs, B-cell-depleted T cells, or T cells provided the cDNA or gDNA that made up the material.

In the original workflow: Reference gene primer amplification gave nucleated cell count estimates. The method was immunoSEQ multiplex PCR; TCRdb's version includes in-frame clones alone and lacks a portion of them. The V and J calls and clone size are taken from that table; D and trimming were inferred from the DNA. The table shows about 340,000 clones, with more than 90% occurring only once. This clone came up once. This CDR3 region has 13 residues. The V end lost 5 bases, the J end lost 7 bases, and 9 bases lay between the germline ends. The V gene's germline CDR1 is MGHDK and CDR2 SYGVNS. Clinical histories supplied by participants themselves formed the basis of cohort assignment.

The rearrangement links TRBV25-1 to TRBJ1-6; a possible D gene is TRBD1 (6 bases). This receptor was obtained from a woman in her twenties or thirties who had recovered from COVID-19. The sequenced material came from PBMCs or T cells enriched from blood (not recorded which). CDR3 sequence: CASSLGQNSPLHF. Written as DNA, the CDR3 is TGTGCCAGCAGTCTAGGACAGAATTCACCCCTCCACTTT.